This TCR beta chain was retrieved from a study of T cells after yellow fever vaccination. The wider study: It was SMART-Seq v4 Ultra Low Input that prepared the fractions with low cell numbers.

With respect to this clonotype: Its target is unknown.

This CDR3 is 15 amino acids long. V dropped 0 bases and J dropped 3; count of bases not matched to a gene: 3. Germline V gives CDR1 MGHRA, CDR2 YSYEKL. Conversion of TCR transcripts into cDNA relied on 5'RACE template switching, which added a universal primer site and UMIs. MiXCR, run by TCRdb on the 5' RACE reads, gives a single entry per CDR3 protein. The data contain around 340,000 distinct CDR3 sequences, around 12% of them seen just once; the ten biggest clones take up 3.2%. Study-wide results and limits: Reappearance after the booster was observed for most primary-vaccination clones (roughly 97% CD4, almost 90% CD8). The secondary response was weaker but peaked faster, day 5 versus 15.

This receptor was obtained from a man aged 18 to 29 who received the YFV17D yellow fever vaccine. The V gene is TRBV4-1, the J gene TRBJ2-3; 7 nucleotides match TRBD2. This sample comprised CD4+ T cells sorted from PBMCs, obtained 15 days after the yellow fever booster vaccination. As DNA, the CDR3 is TGCGCCAGCAGCCAAGACGGGCGGGGGACAGATACGCAGTATTTT. It specifies CASSQDGRGTDTQYF.